This is a list of T cell receptor beta chains from one sample in a study of blood T cell repertoires in COVID-19. Only in-frame clones appear in the TCRdb table, and some are missing; sequencing was by immunoSEQ multiplex PCR. The table records over 200,000 clones, 80% to 90% of them present only once. The sequenced sample was PBMCs or T cells enriched from blood (not recorded which). The receptors here all came from a woman aged 25-40 years who had been exposed to COVID-19. CDR3s include the opening cysteine and the closing phenylalanine or tryptophan. D genes are given only for firm matches. Size tells how often a clone was seen (once, few, many) or the class of an expanded clone, and some rows leave it out.

clone_size: NA; v_call: TRBV5-1; j_call: TRBJ2-1; d_call: TRBD1; cdr3_nt: TGCGCCAGCAGCTCGACAGGGGACAGCTCCTACAATGAGCAGTTCTTC; cdr3_aa: CASSSTGDSSYNEQFF
clone_size: few; v_call: TRBV5-4; j_call: TRBJ2-1; d_call: NA; cdr3_nt: TGTGCCAGCAGCCGTACTAGGTCACCCTACAATGAGCAGTTCTTC; cdr3_aa: CASSRTRSPYNEQFF
clone_size: once; v_call: TRBV12-3/TRBV12-4; j_call: TRBJ2-7; d_call: NA; cdr3_nt: TGTGCCAGCCAAGCAGGGGAAGACTACGAGCAGTACTTC; cdr3_aa: CASQAGEDYEQYF
clone_size: NA; v_call: TRBV12-3/TRBV12-4; j_call: TRBJ1-1; d_call: TRBD1; cdr3_nt: TGTGCCAGCAGGGGATGGACAGGCACTGAAGCTTTCTTT; cdr3_aa: CASRGWTGTEAFF
clone_size: few; v_call: TRBV7-8; j_call: TRBJ2-7; d_call: NA; cdr3_nt: TGTGCCAGCAGCTTAGAATCCGGGAGCTCCTACGAGCAGTACTTC; cdr3_aa: CASSLESGSSYEQYF
clone_size: NA; v_call: TRBV5-6; j_call: TRBJ2-7; d_call: NA; cdr3_nt: TGTGCCAGCAGCTTGGCCGGGAACTTGTACGAGCAGTACTTC; cdr3_aa: CASSLAGNLYEQYF
clone_size: NA; v_call: TRBV5-1; j_call: TRBJ2-1; d_call: TRBD1; cdr3_nt: TGCGCCAGCGCACAGGGGTCCTACAATGAGCAGTTCTTC; cdr3_aa: CASAQGSYNEQFF
clone_size: NA; v_call: TRBV30; j_call: TRBJ1-2; d_call: NA; cdr3_nt: TGTGCCTGGAGTGTACCCCGTGGCAGGCCCAACTATGGCTACACCTTC; cdr3_aa: CAWSVPRGRPNYGYTF
clone_size: NA; v_call: TRBV5-6; j_call: TRBJ1-1; d_call: NA; cdr3_nt: TGTGCCAGCAGCTCCTATACCGGGAGGCCGTTGAACACTGAAGCTTTCTTT; cdr3_aa: CASSSYTGRPLNTEAFF
clone_size: few; v_call: TRBV19; j_call: TRBJ1-3; d_call: NA; cdr3_nt: TGTGCCAGTAGGAGCTCTGGAAACACCATATATTTT; cdr3_aa: CASRSSGNTIYF
clone_size: NA; v_call: TRBV27; j_call: TRBJ2-7; d_call: NA; cdr3_nt: TGTGCCAGCAGTTTAAGAAAGAGCCCGACCTACGAGCAGTACTTC; cdr3_aa: CASSLRKSPTYEQYF
clone_size: NA; v_call: TRBV23-1; j_call: TRBJ2-1; d_call: TRBD2; cdr3_nt: TGCGCCAGCAGTCAATCCCTCCGGCGACTAGCGCCTGACAGCTCCTACAATGAGCAGTTCTTC; cdr3_aa: CASSQSLRRLAPDSSYNEQFF
clone_size: NA; v_call: TRBV15; j_call: TRBJ2-3; d_call: TRBD2; cdr3_nt: TGTGCCACCGCCGTAGCGGGAGCCCCAGATACGCAGTATTTT; cdr3_aa: CATAVAGAPDTQYF
clone_size: NA; v_call: TRBV6-2/TRBV6-3; j_call: TRBJ1-1; d_call: TRBD1; cdr3_nt: TGTGCCAGCAGTCACGCCCGACAGGGGAGAGAACAAAGTGAAGCTTTCTTT; cdr3_aa: CASSHARQGREQSEAFF
clone_size: NA; v_call: TRBV14; j_call: TRBJ2-1; d_call: NA; cdr3_nt: TGTGCCAGCAGCCAAGGGCTAGTTATCAATGAGCAGTTCTTC; cdr3_aa: CASSQGLVINEQFF
clone_size: NA; v_call: TRBV10-3; j_call: TRBJ1-4; d_call: TRBD1; cdr3_nt: TGTGCCATCTCATCAGGGGGCGATGAAAAACTGTTTTTT; cdr3_aa: CAISSGGDEKLFF
clone_size: NA; v_call: TRBV27; j_call: TRBJ2-7; d_call: NA; cdr3_nt: TGTGCCAGCAGTTTAAGCGTTGGTTACGAGCAGTACTTC; cdr3_aa: CASSLSVGYEQYF
clone_size: NA; v_call: TRBV5-4; j_call: TRBJ2-7; d_call: TRBD2; cdr3_nt: TGTGCCAGCAGCTTACAAGGGACTAGTAGGGTCGAGCAGTACTTC; cdr3_aa: CASSLQGTSRVEQYF
clone_size: NA; v_call: TRBV18; j_call: TRBJ1-2; d_call: NA; cdr3_nt: TGTGCCAGCTCATTGCGGGATGGCTACACCTTC; cdr3_aa: CASSLRDGYTF
clone_size: NA; v_call: TRBV12-3/TRBV12-4; j_call: TRBJ2-2; d_call: TRBD1; cdr3_nt: TGTGCCAGCACAGGGGGCGTAACCGGGGAGCTGTTTTTT; cdr3_aa: CASTGGVTGELFF
clone_size: NA; v_call: TRBV3-1/TRBV3-2; j_call: TRBJ1-2; d_call: TRBD1; cdr3_nt: TGTGCCAGCAGCCCAGGACAGGCGGGAGGCTACACCTTC; cdr3_aa: CASSPGQAGGYTF
clone_size: once; v_call: TRBV5-4; j_call: TRBJ1-1; d_call: NA; cdr3_nt: TGTGCCAGCAGCTTGGAGGCGGAGAACACTGAAGCTTTCTTT; cdr3_aa: CASSLEAENTEAFF
clone_size: NA; v_call: TRBV3-1/TRBV3-2; j_call: TRBJ2-5; d_call: NA; cdr3_nt: TGTGCCAGCAGCCATCTACAGGGAACTCGAGAGACCCAGTACTTC; cdr3_aa: CASSHLQGTRETQYF
clone_size: few; v_call: TRBV11-2; j_call: TRBJ1-4; d_call: NA; cdr3_nt: TGTGCCAGCAGCTTAGGTCCCACGCGGGTTAATGAAAAACTGTTTTTT; cdr3_aa: CASSLGPTRVNEKLFF
clone_size: few; v_call: TRBV6-1; j_call: TRBJ2-7; d_call: NA; cdr3_nt: TGTGCCAGCAGTGATACAGGCGGGAAGGGGTACGAGCAGTACTTC; cdr3_aa: CASSDTGGKGYEQYF
clone_size: NA; v_call: TRBV3-1/TRBV3-2; j_call: TRBJ2-3; d_call: NA; cdr3_nt: TGTGCCAGCAGCCAAGATAGGAGCGGGTCCAGCACAGATACGCAGTATTTT; cdr3_aa: CASSQDRSGSSTDTQYF
clone_size: once; v_call: TRBV2; j_call: TRBJ2-3; d_call: NA; cdr3_nt: TGTGCCAGTGGCCCCCCTTCGCTTAACACAGATACGCAGTATTTT; cdr3_aa: CASGPPSLNTDTQYF
clone_size: NA; v_call: TRBV4-1; j_call: TRBJ2-1; d_call: NA; cdr3_nt: TGCGCCAGCAGCCAAGCGGCGAGGATCCCCAACCTATATGAGCAGTTCTTC; cdr3_aa: CASSQAARIPNLYEQFF
clone_size: NA; v_call: TRBV2; j_call: TRBJ2-7; d_call: TRBD1; cdr3_nt: TGTGCCAGCAGACAGGACAGGGTAACCTACGAGCAGTACTTC; cdr3_aa: CASRQDRVTYEQYF
clone_size: once; v_call: TRBV4-2; j_call: TRBJ1-2; d_call: NA; cdr3_nt: TGTGCCAGCAGCCAAGTGGCAGGGGATGGCTACACCTTC; cdr3_aa: CASSQVAGDGYTF
clone_size: NA; v_call: TRBV15; j_call: TRBJ1-5; d_call: TRBD1; cdr3_nt: TGTGCCACCAGCAGCGTACAGGGGTTGGGAAATCAGCCCCAGCATTTT; cdr3_aa: CATSSVQGLGNQPQHF
clone_size: NA; v_call: TRBV10-1; j_call: TRBJ1-2; d_call: TRBD1; cdr3_nt: TGCGCCAGCACCGGCCCAGCGACAGGGGGGTATGGCTACACCTTC; cdr3_aa: CASTGPATGGYGYTF
clone_size: NA; v_call: TRBV30; j_call: TRBJ1-6; d_call: TRBD1; cdr3_nt: TGTGCCTGGAGTGTACCAGGGGGCGCGGGTAATTCACCCCTCCACTTT; cdr3_aa: CAWSVPGGAGNSPLHF
clone_size: NA; v_call: TRBV4-1; j_call: TRBJ2-1; d_call: TRBD2; cdr3_nt: TGCGCCAGCAGCCAAGGGCGGACTAGCGGACACAATGAGCAGTTCTTC; cdr3_aa: CASSQGRTSGHNEQFF
clone_size: NA; v_call: TRBV19; j_call: TRBJ1-3; d_call: TRBD1; cdr3_nt: TGTGCCAGTAGTCTGGGGACAGCTGGAAACACCATATATTTT; cdr3_aa: CASSLGTAGNTIYF
clone_size: NA; v_call: TRBV6-2/TRBV6-3; j_call: TRBJ1-2; d_call: TRBD1; cdr3_nt: TGTGCCAGCAGTTACTCGGCACAGGGGGCTAACTATGGCTACACCTTC; cdr3_aa: CASSYSAQGANYGYTF
clone_size: few; v_call: TRBV19; j_call: TRBJ1-2; d_call: NA; cdr3_nt: TGTGCCAGTACCCCCGCCACAGGGTACTATGGCTACACCTTC; cdr3_aa: CASTPATGYYGYTF
clone_size: NA; v_call: TRBV2; j_call: TRBJ1-2; d_call: NA; cdr3_nt: TGTGCCAGCAGTGAGACTGTGTATGGCTACACCTTC; cdr3_aa: CASSETVYGYTF
clone_size: NA; v_call: TRBV12-3/TRBV12-4; j_call: TRBJ1-2; d_call: NA; cdr3_nt: TGTGCCAGCAGTTTTGGGGGGGAGGGCTACACCTTC; cdr3_aa: CASSFGGEGYTF
clone_size: NA; v_call: TRBV20-1; j_call: TRBJ1-5; d_call: TRBD1; cdr3_nt: TGCAGTGCTAGTCCCGGGACAGGGAGAGGAGTAAGCAATCAGCCCCAGCATTTT; cdr3_aa: CSASPGTGRGVSNQPQHF
clone_size: NA; v_call: TRBV15; j_call: TRBJ2-3; d_call: TRBD2; cdr3_nt: TGTGCCACCAGCCTACGACTAGCGGGAGGTTCGGATACGCAGTATTTT; cdr3_aa: CATSLRLAGGSDTQYF
clone_size: NA; v_call: TRBV3-1/TRBV3-2; j_call: TRBJ1-3; d_call: TRBD1; cdr3_nt: TGTGCCAGCAGCCGGACAGGGAAGTGGGGAAACACCATATATTTT; cdr3_aa: CASSRTGKWGNTIYF
clone_size: NA; v_call: TRBV6-5; j_call: TRBJ2-4; d_call: TRBD1; cdr3_nt: TGTGCCATCCTGGCAACGACAGGGCATCAGTACTTC; cdr3_aa: CAILATTGHQYF